A selection of T cell receptor beta chains follows, all from one sample in a study of beta chain features in type 1 diabetes. The repertoire was sequenced with immunoSEQ multiplex PCR; TCRdb's copy has only in-frame clones and lacks some. Among under 300,000 clones listed, approximately 14% were seen once. The sample consisted of naive CD4+ T cells from blood. These receptors all come from a man aged 25 to 45 with type 1 diabetes. CDR3s include the opening cysteine and the closing phenylalanine or tryptophan. D genes are given only for firm matches. Clone sizes are given selectively: once, few, many, or a class where the clone is expanded.

d_gene: TRBD1; j_gene: TRBJ1-5; abundance: few; v_gene: TRBV5-6; len: 13; CDR3aa: CASSLQGNQPQHF; CDR3nt: TGTGCCAGCAGCTTACAGGGGAATCAGCCCCAGCATTTT
d_gene: .; j_gene: TRBJ1-2; abundance: .; v_gene: TRBV7-9; len: 14; CDR3aa: CASSPTVLSGGYTF; CDR3nt: TGTGCCAGCAGCCCCACGGTCCTCTCGGGAGGCTACACCTTC
d_gene: .; j_gene: TRBJ1-1; abundance: few; v_gene: TRBV6-1; len: 13; CDR3aa: CASSPQGYTEAFF; CDR3nt: TGTGCCAGCAGCCCTCAGGGGTACACTGAAGCTTTCTTT
d_gene: TRBD2; j_gene: TRBJ2-5; abundance: .; v_gene: TRBV5-1; len: 14; CDR3aa: CASSFGTKRETQYF; CDR3nt: TGCGCCAGCAGCTTCGGGACTAAAAGAGAGACCCAGTACTTC
d_gene: .; j_gene: TRBJ1-1; abundance: .; v_gene: TRBV29-1; len: 12; CDR3aa: CSVDPGIAEAFF; CDR3nt: TGCAGCGTCGACCCCGGGATCGCTGAAGCTTTCTTT
d_gene: TRBD1; j_gene: TRBJ2-3; abundance: few; v_gene: TRBV5-4; len: 15; CDR3aa: CASSLMTGGTDTQYF; CDR3nt: TGTGCCAGCAGCTTGATGACAGGGGGTACAGATACGCAGTATTTT
d_gene: .; j_gene: TRBJ1-1; abundance: .; v_gene: TRBV4-1; len: 15; CDR3aa: CASSQGYGGWTEAFF; CDR3nt: TGCGCCAGCAGCCAGGGGTACGGGGGTTGGACTGAAGCTTTCTTT
d_gene: .; j_gene: TRBJ2-5; abundance: .; v_gene: TRBV5-4; len: 15; CDR3aa: CASSPAGTTKETQYF; CDR3nt: TGTGCCAGCAGCCCGGCCGGGACAACCAAAGAGACCCAGTACTTC
d_gene: TRBD1; j_gene: TRBJ2-7; abundance: .; v_gene: TRBV30; len: 13; CDR3aa: CAWRRDRYYEQYF; CDR3nt: TGTGCCTGGAGACGGGACAGGTACTACGAGCAGTACTTC
d_gene: .; j_gene: TRBJ2-1; abundance: .; v_gene: TRBV5-4; len: 14; CDR3aa: CASSQAGINNEQFF; CDR3nt: TGTGCCAGCAGCCAAGCGGGTATCAACAATGAGCAGTTCTTC
d_gene: TRBD1; j_gene: TRBJ2-7; abundance: .; v_gene: TRBV19; len: 13; CDR3aa: CASSIPTGKEQYF; CDR3nt: TGTGCCAGTAGTATCCCGACAGGGAAAGAGCAGTACTTC
d_gene: TRBD1; j_gene: TRBJ1-2; abundance: .; v_gene: TRBV18; len: 15; CDR3aa: CASSTAGTGSYGYTF; CDR3nt: TGTGCCAGCTCCACTGCCGGGACAGGGTCATATGGCTACACCTTC
d_gene: .; j_gene: TRBJ2-2; abundance: .; v_gene: TRBV5-4; len: 16; CDR3aa: CASSLGAGVNTGELFF; CDR3nt: TGTGCCAGCAGCTTGGGGGCAGGGGTGAACACCGGGGAGCTGTTTTTT
d_gene: .; j_gene: TRBJ2-3; abundance: few; v_gene: TRBV29-1; len: 12; CDR3aa: CSVVGGTDTQYF; CDR3nt: TGCAGCGTGGTCGGGGGCACAGATACGCAGTATTTT
d_gene: TRBD1; j_gene: TRBJ2-7; abundance: few; v_gene: TRBV6-5; len: 14; CDR3aa: CASSRTGASYEQYF; CDR3nt: TGTGCCAGCAGTCGGACAGGGGCTTCCTACGAGCAGTACTTC
d_gene: TRBD2; j_gene: TRBJ2-1; abundance: .; v_gene: TRBV4-1; len: 16; CDR3aa: CASSQRGLVAYNEQFF; CDR3nt: TGCGCCAGCAGCCAGAGGGGACTAGTGGCCTACAATGAGCAGTTCTTC
d_gene: .; j_gene: TRBJ2-1; abundance: .; v_gene: TRBV15; len: 16; CDR3aa: CATSRDEGSSYNEQFF; CDR3nt: TGTGCCACCAGCAGAGACGAGGGAAGCTCCTACAATGAGCAGTTCTTC
d_gene: .; j_gene: TRBJ2-7; abundance: .; v_gene: TRBV6-5; len: 15; CDR3aa: CASSYGPLIPYEQYF; CDR3nt: TGTGCCAGCAGTTACGGGCCTCTGATCCCCTACGAGCAGTACTTC
d_gene: .; j_gene: TRBJ1-1; abundance: .; v_gene: TRBV18; len: 14; CDR3aa: CASSPESGSTEAFF; CDR3nt: TGTGCCAGCTCACCGGAGTCTGGGAGTACTGAAGCTTTCTTT
d_gene: TRBD1; j_gene: TRBJ2-5; abundance: few; v_gene: TRBV29-1; len: 13; CDR3aa: CSVARQGSETQYF; CDR3nt: TGCAGCGTAGCGAGACAGGGATCAGAGACCCAGTACTTC
d_gene: .; j_gene: TRBJ2-7; abundance: .; v_gene: TRBV5-1; len: 13; CDR3aa: CASSRDPTYEQYF; CDR3nt: TGCGCCAGCAGCCGGGATCCAACCTACGAGCAGTACTTC
d_gene: TRBD1; j_gene: TRBJ2-5; abundance: few; v_gene: TRBV5-1; len: 14; CDR3aa: CASSTGQEQETQYF; CDR3nt: TGCGCCAGCAGCACTGGACAGGAACAAGAGACCCAGTACTTC
d_gene: TRBD1; j_gene: TRBJ2-1; abundance: .; v_gene: TRBV2; len: 15; CDR3aa: CASRKDRGSYNEQFF; CDR3nt: TGTGCCAGCAGGAAGGACAGGGGCTCCTACAATGAGCAGTTCTTC
d_gene: TRBD1; j_gene: TRBJ1-5; abundance: .; v_gene: TRBV7-9; len: 15; CDR3aa: CASSAGTGGYQPQHF; CDR3nt: TGTGCCAGCAGCGCCGGGACAGGGGGTTATCAGCCCCAGCATTTT
d_gene: .; j_gene: TRBJ2-1; abundance: .; v_gene: TRBV30; len: 14; CDR3aa: CAWKAQGSYNEQFF; CDR3nt: TGTGCCTGGAAGGCACAGGGCTCCTACAATGAGCAGTTCTTC
d_gene: .; j_gene: TRBJ2-4; abundance: few; v_gene: TRBV15; len: 13; CDR3aa: CATSMSRRNIQYF; CDR3nt: TGTGCCACCAGCATGTCCAGAAGAAACATTCAGTACTTC
d_gene: .; j_gene: TRBJ2-5; abundance: few; v_gene: TRBV5-4; len: 15; CDR3aa: CASSLPGLIQETQYF; CDR3nt: TGTGCCAGCAGCTTGCCGGGACTGATCCAAGAGACCCAGTACTTC
d_gene: TRBD1; j_gene: TRBJ2-3; abundance: .; v_gene: TRBV10-1; len: 14; CDR3aa: CASSRDRELDTQYF; CDR3nt: TGCGCCAGCAGCCGGGACAGGGAGTTAGATACGCAGTATTTT
d_gene: TRBD1; j_gene: TRBJ1-2; abundance: .; v_gene: TRBV15; len: 15; CDR3aa: CATSRGTGEIYGYTF; CDR3nt: TGTGCCACCAGCAGAGGGACAGGGGAAATCTATGGCTACACCTTC
d_gene: TRBD2; j_gene: TRBJ2-1; abundance: few; v_gene: TRBV18; len: 15; CDR3aa: CASSPTSGTYNEQFF; CDR3nt: TGTGCCAGCTCACCAACTAGCGGGACCTACAATGAGCAGTTCTTC
d_gene: .; j_gene: TRBJ2-3; abundance: .; v_gene: TRBV5-6; len: 15; CDR3aa: CASSPRGAVWDTQYF; CDR3nt: TGTGCCAGCAGCCCCCGGGGAGCGGTGTGGGATACGCAGTATTTT
d_gene: .; j_gene: TRBJ2-5; abundance: .; v_gene: TRBV9; len: 13; CDR3aa: CASTRGIQETQYF; CDR3nt: TGTGCCAGCACAAGGGGGATCCAAGAGACCCAGTACTTC
d_gene: TRBD1; j_gene: TRBJ2-7; abundance: .; v_gene: TRBV7-9; len: 15; CDR3aa: CASSLPRTGLGEQYF; CDR3nt: TGTGCCAGCAGCTTACCCCGGACAGGATTGGGCGAGCAGTACTTC
d_gene: .; j_gene: TRBJ2-2; abundance: few; v_gene: TRBV30; len: 14; CDR3aa: CAWQQPQNTGELFF; CDR3nt: TGTGCCTGGCAACAGCCGCAGAATACCGGGGAGCTGTTTTTT
d_gene: TRBD2; j_gene: TRBJ2-2; abundance: .; v_gene: TRBV5-1; len: 15; CDR3aa: CASSRREGNTGELFF; CDR3nt: TGCGCCAGCAGCCGCAGGGAGGGGAACACCGGGGAGCTGTTTTTT
d_gene: .; j_gene: TRBJ1-1; abundance: few; v_gene: TRBV30; len: 13; CDR3aa: CAWATQQGTEAFF; CDR3nt: TGTGCCTGGGCGACCCAGCAGGGCACTGAAGCTTTCTTT
d_gene: .; j_gene: TRBJ2-7; abundance: .; v_gene: TRBV4-2; len: 14; CDR3aa: CASSLSSPSYEQYF; CDR3nt: TGTGCCAGCAGCCTTAGCTCACCATCCTACGAGCAGTACTTC
d_gene: .; j_gene: TRBJ2-3; abundance: .; v_gene: TRBV6-5; len: 14; CDR3aa: CASSYSGLGDTQYF; CDR3nt: TGTGCCAGCAGTTACTCCGGACTCGGGGATACGCAGTATTTT
d_gene: .; j_gene: TRBJ1-2; abundance: .; v_gene: TRBV2; len: 15; CDR3aa: CASSDDRSRGNGYTF; CDR3nt: TGTGCCAGCAGTGATGACAGGTCCCGGGGTAATGGCTACACCTTC
d_gene: .; j_gene: TRBJ1-4; abundance: few; v_gene: TRBV6-6; len: 16; CDR3aa: CASSYGAREMDEKLFF; CDR3nt: TGTGCCAGCAGTTACGGAGCGCGGGAGATGGATGAAAAACTGTTTTTT
d_gene: .; j_gene: TRBJ2-2; abundance: .; v_gene: TRBV7-9; len: 15; CDR3aa: CASSLWRANTGELFF; CDR3nt: TGTGCCAGCAGCTTATGGCGGGCGAACACCGGGGAGCTGTTTTTT
d_gene: TRBD2; j_gene: TRBJ2-3; abundance: .; v_gene: TRBV5-1; len: 15; CDR3aa: CASSRLAGSTDTQYF; CDR3nt: TGCGCCAGCAGTCGGCTAGCGGGGAGCACAGATACGCAGTATTTT
d_gene: TRBD1; j_gene: TRBJ2-2; abundance: few; v_gene: TRBV6-6; len: 13; CDR3aa: CASGQANTGELFF; CDR3nt: TGTGCCAGCGGACAGGCGAACACCGGGGAGCTGTTTTTT
d_gene: .; j_gene: TRBJ1-1; abundance: few; v_gene: TRBV5-1; len: 14; CDR3aa: CASSFWEGRSEAFF; CDR3nt: TGCGCCAGCAGCTTCTGGGAGGGGAGGTCTGAAGCTTTCTTT